A single sample is the source of the 9 T cell receptor beta chains below, sequenced in a study of cytomegalovirus exposure and HLA in healthy donors. PCR employed 60 Vbeta and 13 Jbeta primers. The repertoire was sequenced with immunoSEQ multiplex PCR; TCRdb's copy has only in-frame clones and lacks some. The table includes around 170,000 clones, roughly 80% detected once. Sequencing input: PBMCs. The receptor source for this set is a man in his fifties in good health and CMV-seronegative.

V gene TRBV19 combines with J gene TRBJ1-6; D gene uncertain. CDR1 is LNHDA, CDR2 SQIVND, per germline (reference sequence). With 7 bases removed from V and 7 bases from J, the gap between germline ends came to 11 bases. CDR3 length: 13 amino acids. CDR3 loop: CASMSEVNSPLHF. The CDR3, as DNA: TGTGCCAGTATGTCAGAGGTGAATTCACCCCTCCACTTT.

This clone was counted between two and nine times. The chain has TRBV7-7 and TRBJ2-3; D is possibly TRBD2 (6 bases). V lost 4 bases, J lost 0 bases, and 11 bases lay in between. Germline V lookup: CDR1 SSHAT, CDR2 FNYEAQ (reference sequence). The CDR3 is 15 residues long. CDR3 bases: TGTGCCAGCAGCTCGGGGGTACTTAGCACAGATACGCAGTATTTT. Protein sequence: CASSSGVLSTDTQYF.

The gene calls are TRBV7-7 and TRBJ2-1; 8 positions agree with TRBD1. The V gene's germline CDR1 is SSHAT and CDR2 FNYEAQ (reference sequence). Trimming cost V 5 bases and J 4 bases; bases outside gene matches: 7. This CDR3 contains 15 residues. The CDR3 protein is CASSPRTGRYNEQFF. CDR3 in DNA: TGTGCCAGCAGCCCTCGGACAGGGCGGTACAATGAGCAGTTCTTC.

This clone occurred a few times. The J gene is TRBJ2-5, the V gene TRBV7-3; 7 nucleotides agree with TRBD2. The germline V gene has CDR1 SGHTA and CDR2 FQGTGA. This CDR3 region has 13 residues. V was pared by 5 bases and J by 1 base, with 1 base of the junction left unmatched. The CDR3 loop is CASSRLAQETQYF. In DNA form, the CDR3 reads TGTGCCAGCAGCCGACTAGCCCAAGAGACCCAGTACTTC.

This chain links TRBV19 with TRBJ2-1; the match to TRBD2 covers 10 bases. Germline V gene lookup returns CDR1 LNHDA and CDR2 SQIVND (reference sequence). This CDR3 spans 15 amino acids. The ends lost 4 bases at V and 8 bases at J; junction bases unmatched: 8. CDR3 in DNA: TGTGCCAGTAGTACCCTAGCGGGGGTCAAGGATGAGCAGTTCTTC. Residues: CASSTLAGVKDEQFF.

The gene calls are TRBV7-8 and TRBJ1-1; D uncertain. V lost 2 bases and J 1 base, leaving 5 bases between the germline ends. Germline CDR1 and CDR2: SGHVS and FQNEAQ. There are 13 residues in the CDR3. This CDR3 reads CASSLRGNTEAFF. CDR3 coding DNA: TGTGCCAGCAGCTTACGAGGGAACACTGAAGCTTTCTTT.

The V gene is TRBV4-1, the J gene TRBJ2-7; 7 positions agree with TRBD2. Trimming took 4 bases from V and 5 from J; bases not matched to a gene: 11. The germline gives CDR1 MGHRA, CDR2 YSYEKL. This CDR3 contains 15 residues. The CDR3 loop reads CASSLGGNGLDEQYF. CDR3 DNA: TGCGCCAGCAGCCTCGGGGGGAACGGTCTAGACGAGCAGTACTTC.

CDR3 sequence (DNA): TGCGCCAGCAGCCCCCGGGGGGGCATCGACGAGCAGTACTTC. Protein: CASSPRGGIDEQYF. The J gene is TRBJ2-5, the V gene TRBV5-1, with 8 bases identical to TRBD2. The J call may not be correct, given that the DNA end is closer to TRBJ2-7. The CDR3 runs 14 residues. Germline lookup yields CDR1 SGHRS and CDR2 YFSETQ.

This chain connects TRBV2 to TRBJ1-3; TRBD1 matches at 8 bases. The CDR3 contains 16 residues. Germline V gives CDR1 SNHLY, CDR2 FYNNEI. V lost 6 bases, J lost 0 bases, and 7 bases stayed unmatched. CDR3 residues: CASRWDRLSSGNTIYF. The CDR3 DNA reads TGTGCCAGCAGGTGGGACAGGCTAAGCTCTGGAAACACCATATATTTT.